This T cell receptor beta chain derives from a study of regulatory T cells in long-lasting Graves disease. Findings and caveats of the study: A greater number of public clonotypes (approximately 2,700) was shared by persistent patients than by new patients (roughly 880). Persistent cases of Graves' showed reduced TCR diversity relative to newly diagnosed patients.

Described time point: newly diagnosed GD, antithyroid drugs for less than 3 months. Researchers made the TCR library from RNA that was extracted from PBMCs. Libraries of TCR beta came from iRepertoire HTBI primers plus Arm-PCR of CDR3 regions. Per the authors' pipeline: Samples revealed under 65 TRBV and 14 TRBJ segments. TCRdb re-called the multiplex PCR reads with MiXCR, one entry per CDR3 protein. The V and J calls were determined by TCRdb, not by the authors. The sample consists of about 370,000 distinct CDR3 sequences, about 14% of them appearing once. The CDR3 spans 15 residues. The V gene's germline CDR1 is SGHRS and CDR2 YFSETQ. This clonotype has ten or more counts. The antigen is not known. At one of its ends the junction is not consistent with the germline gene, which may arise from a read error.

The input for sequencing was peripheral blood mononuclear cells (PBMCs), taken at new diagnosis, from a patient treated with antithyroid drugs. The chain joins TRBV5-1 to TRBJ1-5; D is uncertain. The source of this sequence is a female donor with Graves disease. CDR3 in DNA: TGTGCCAGCAGCTTGGTGGGAACGGGCAATCAGCCCCAGCATTTT. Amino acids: CASSLVGTGNQPQHF.